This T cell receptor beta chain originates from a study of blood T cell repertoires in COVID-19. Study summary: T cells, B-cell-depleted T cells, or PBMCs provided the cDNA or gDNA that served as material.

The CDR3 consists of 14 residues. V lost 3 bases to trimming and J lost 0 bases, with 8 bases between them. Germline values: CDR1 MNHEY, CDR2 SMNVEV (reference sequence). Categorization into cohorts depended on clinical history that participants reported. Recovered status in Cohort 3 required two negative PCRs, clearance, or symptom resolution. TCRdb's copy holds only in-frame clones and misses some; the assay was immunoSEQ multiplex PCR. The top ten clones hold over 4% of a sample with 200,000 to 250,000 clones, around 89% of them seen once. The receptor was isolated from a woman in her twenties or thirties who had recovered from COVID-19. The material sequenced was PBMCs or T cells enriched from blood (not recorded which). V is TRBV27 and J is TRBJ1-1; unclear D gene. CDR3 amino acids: CASSFRVMNTEAFF. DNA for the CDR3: TGTGCCAGCAGTTTTAGAGTCATGAACACTGAAGCTTTCTTT.